Below are 28 T cell receptor beta chains sequenced from a single sample in a study of shared clonotypes between healthy human individuals. Sequencing was performed with immunoSEQ multiplex PCR; in TCRdb, only in-frame clones are kept and a portion is missing. The sample shows 850,000 to 1,200,000 clones, under 80% of them seen only once. The sequenced sample consisted of memory CD4+ T cells sorted from blood. The subset was: CD45RA-negative fraction. The receptors derive from a man aged 18-30 years in good health.

This clone came up once. The chain carries TRBV7-2 and TRBJ1-3, with a tentative D call TRBD1 (5 bases). Trimming took 5 bases from V and 0 from J, leaving 11 bases between them. The CDR3 has 15 amino acids. Germline V CDR1 and CDR2: SGHTA, FQGNSA. This CDR3 reads CASSPGASSGNTIYF. The DNA for the CDR3 is TGTGCCAGCAGCCCCGGGGCAAGCTCTGGAAACACCATATATTTT.

This chain connects TRBV4-3 to TRBJ1-6; D call uncertain. This CDR3 spans 13 amino acids. Trimming left V 6 bases short and J 7 bases short, with 10 bases between. Germline CDR1 reads LGHNA; CDR2 reads YSLEER. The CDR3 is CASSEQLNSPLHF. The CDR3 nucleotides read TGCGCCAGCAGTGAACAGTTAAATTCACCCCTCCACTTT.

The chain has TRBV13 and TRBJ2-3, with 11 bases matching TRBD2. The CDR3 runs 15 residues. Germline CDR1 PRHDT, CDR2 FYEKMQ (reference sequence). V lost 3 bases and J lost 6; bases outside the gene matches: 5. As DNA, the CDR3 is TGTGCCAGCAGCTTTAGCGGGAGGGAAACGGATACGCAGTATTTT. It translates to CASSFSGRETDTQYF.

J is TRBJ2-1 and V is TRBV7-6; TRBD2 matches at 14 bases. CDR1 and CDR2 (germline): SGHVS, FNYEAQ. V shed 5 bases, J shed 8 bases, and the junction held 8 bases outside the gene matches. CDR3 length equals 16 residues. Written as DNA, the CDR3 is TGTGCCAGCAGCCCAGGACTAGCGGGAGGTATCCATGAGCAGTTCTTC. This codes for CASSPGLAGGIHEQFF.

The genes are TRBV6-6 and TRBJ2-1; 11 bases match TRBD2. The germline V gene has CDR1 MNHNY and CDR2 SVGAGI (reference sequence). The CDR3 spans 14 residues. J was trimmed by 7 bases and V by 6 bases; bases with no gene match: 5. The CDR3 bases are TGTGCCAGCAGGATTAGCGGGGGGGAGAATGAGCAGTTCTTC. Translation: CASRISGGENEQFF.

This clone was detected ten times or more. The chain carries TRBV28 and TRBJ1-2; 9 bases line up with TRBD1. Germline V CDR1 and CDR2: MDHEN, SYDVKM. J gave up 5 bases and V 6 bases, and 13 bases lay outside the gene matches. The CDR3 is 16 residues long. The CDR3 loop is CASSPSQLQGAYGYTF. For the CDR3, the DNA is TGTGCCAGCAGCCCCTCCCAATTACAGGGGGCGTATGGCTACACCTTC.

The chain links TRBV5-1 to TRBJ2-1, with a tentative D call TRBD2 (5 bases). Trimming pared 4 bases from V and 4 bases from J, leaving 15 bases between. The CDR3 has 15 amino acids. CDR1 is SGHRS, CDR2 YFSETQ, per germline. CDR3 nucleotides: TGCGCCAGCAGCGAAGGGAATTCGGGGTACAATGAGCAGTTCTTC. It specifies CASSEGNSGYNEQFF.

V and J are TRBV4-1 and TRBJ1-5; possibly TRBD1 for D (5 bases). V was clipped by 1 base and J by 6 bases, with 10 bases between them. Germline V gene sequence: CDR1 MGHRA, CDR2 YSYEKL. This CDR3 region has 14 residues. This CDR3 reads CASSQGQGGQPQHF. Written as DNA, the CDR3 is TGCGCCAGCAGCCAAGGGCAGGGAGGTCAGCCCCAGCATTTT.

Regarding this clone: Other DNA sequences from this sample encode an identical CDR3 as well. This CDR3 is CATSRASGSYNEQFF. CDR3 in DNA: TGTGCCACCAGCAGAGCCAGCGGATCCTACAATGAGCAGTTCTTC. This chain links TRBV15 with TRBJ2-1, with a possible D match to TRBD2 (5 bases). The germline CDR1 and CDR2 sequences are LNHNV and YYDKDF (reference sequence). CDR3 length equals 15 residues. Trimming left V 1 base short and J 1 base short, with 8 bases between. The full variable domain, in which reference TRBV15 and TRBJ2-1 provide the parts outside the CDR3, is DAMVIQNPRYQVTQFGKPVTLSCSQTLNHNVMYWYQQKSSQAPKLLFHYYDKDFNNEADTPDNFQSRRPNTSFCFLDIRSPGLGDTAMYLCATSRASGSYNEQFFGPGTRLTVL.

This clone showed up just a few times. The chain recombines TRBV30 with TRBJ2-1; 8 bases are shared with TRBD2. The CDR3 contains 14 residues. Germline values: CDR1 GTSNPN, CDR2 SVGIG (reference sequence). V lost 6 bases and J lost 8; bases outside the gene matches: 12. CDR3 protein: CACPSPSGGDEQFF. CDR3 coding DNA: TGTGCCTGCCCCTCACCCAGCGGGGGAGATGAGCAGTTCTTC.

V gene TRBV19 combines with J gene TRBJ1-2; a weak D match, TRBD1 (6 bases). The CDR3 spans 14 residues. The V end lost 2 bases, the J end lost 4 bases, and 11 bases lay between the germline ends. CDR1 LNHDA and CDR2 SQIVND come from the germline V gene (reference sequence). The DNA for the CDR3 is TGTGCCAGTAGTATACGTGAACAGGGCTATGGCTACACCTTC. Its translation is CASSIREQGYGYTF.

The chain uses TRBV4-1 and TRBJ1-4; 10 bases agree with TRBD1. Germline CDR1 is MGHRA and CDR2 is YSYEKL. Losses at the gene ends were 4 bases for V and 10 bases for J; bases not matched to a gene: 9. There are 15 residues in the CDR3. This chain's CDR3 is CASSPGDRGVAKLFF. CDR3 nucleotides: TGCGCCAGCAGCCCGGGGGACAGGGGAGTAGCAAAACTGTTTTTT.

This clone turned up a few times. This rearrangement joins TRBV10-2 to TRBJ1-2; D is ambiguous. This CDR3 comprises 12 residues. Germline V gene sequence: CDR1 WSHSY, CDR2 SAAADI. Trimming left V 8 bases short and J 4 bases short, with 11 bases between. DNA for the CDR3: TGCGCCAGCGCCCCAACCAGCTATGGCTACACCTTC. As protein: CASAPTSYGYTF.

The chain combines TRBV6-1 with TRBJ2-7; D is perhaps TRBD1 (6 bases). The CDR3 extends over 14 amino acids. Germline loops: CDR1 MNHNS, CDR2 SASEGT. Trimming cost V 6 bases and J 2 bases, with 14 bases left between them. CDR3 in amino acids: CASSSQGTPYEQYF. The CDR3 DNA reads as TGTGCCAGCAGCTCACAGGGAACCCCCTACGAGCAGTACTTC.

Worth noting for this clone: It may be a read error: a sequence one base away is much more abundant. The chain recombines TRBV5-8 with TRBJ2-7; 10 bases line up with TRBD1. Trimming took 0 bases from V and 3 from J; bases not matched to a gene: 0. From germline, CDR1 is SGHTS and CDR2 YDEGEE. The CDR3 is 14 amino acids. The CDR3 is CASSLGTGGYEQYF. CDR3 in DNA: TGTGCCAGCAGCTTGGGGACAGGGGGCTACGAGCAGTACTTC.

A few counts support this clone. The V gene is TRBV7-8, the J gene TRBJ1-1; maybe TRBD1 (5 bases). V was pared by 5 bases and J by 4 bases, with 14 bases between. CDR1 is SGHVS, CDR2 FQNEAQ, per germline. The CDR3 loop spans 14 amino acids. CDR3 loop: CASSLGGSGTEAFF. DNA for the CDR3: TGTGCCAGCAGCCTGGGGGGATCGGGCACTGAAGCTTTCTTT.

This clone was recorded once. This chain connects TRBV7-2 to TRBJ2-1; D might be TRBD2 (6 bases). From germline, CDR1 is SGHTA and CDR2 FQGNSA. CDR3 length: 14 residues. Trimming removed 5 bases at V and 2 bases at J, with 10 bases between. CDR3 amino acids: CASSPRLAYNEQFF. CDR3 coding DNA: TGTGCCAGCAGCCCTAGACTAGCCTACAATGAGCAGTTCTTC.

The rearrangement joins TRBV19 to TRBJ1-2; 8 bases are a match to TRBD1. Trimming at V came to 0 bases and at J to 4 bases, leaving 4 bases not matched to a gene. The CDR3 covers 15 residues. Germline CDR1 is LNHDA and CDR2 is SQIVND (reference sequence). The CDR3 spells CASSIEGTGLYGYTF. The CDR3 DNA follows: TGTGCCAGTAGTATAGAGGGGACAGGCCTCTATGGCTACACCTTC.

V is TRBV4-1 and J is TRBJ2-1; D may be TRBD2 (5 bases). CDR1 and CDR2 from the germline V gene are MGHRA and YSYEKL. Trimming left V 5 bases short and J 0 bases short, with 11 bases between. This CDR3 spans 15 amino acids. In DNA, the CDR3 is TGCGCCAGCAGCTTACTAGGTATCTCCTACAATGAGCAGTTCTTC. Amino acid sequence: CASSLLGISYNEQFF.

This clone was counted at least ten times. The DNA of the CDR3 is TGTGCCAGCAGCCTACAGGGTGACTACTATGGCTACACCTTC. It codes for CASSLQGDYYGYTF. The chain recombines TRBV7-9 with TRBJ1-2; D may be TRBD1 (6 bases). The CDR3 length is 14 residues. Deletions cut 5 bases from V and 3 bases from J, with 13 bases between. Looked up from germline, CDR1 is SEHNR and CDR2 is FQNEAQ (reference sequence).

The V call is TRBV19, the J call TRBJ2-1, with D possibly TRBD1 on 6 matching bases. Between the trimmed V and J ends, which lost 3 bases and 8 bases, there was a span of 14 bases. The germline V gene has CDR1 LNHDA and CDR2 SQIVND (reference sequence). This CDR3 region has 14 residues. The DNA for the CDR3 is TGTGCCAGTAGTATTAACAGGGCTGTCGATGAGCAGTTCTTC. Its protein product is CASSINRAVDEQFF.

The rearrangement links TRBV28 to TRBJ1-2; D is ambiguous. V was clipped by 7 bases and J by 5 bases, with 17 bases between them. The CDR3 is 14 residues long. Germline V gives CDR1 MDHEN, CDR2 SYDVKM. CDR3 loop: CASTHSPGRYGYTF. The CDR3 bases are TGTGCCAGCACCCATTCGCCGGGGAGATATGGCTACACCTTC.

The chain employs TRBV18 and TRBJ2-5; TRBD1 might be the D (6 bases). Germline V gives CDR1 KGHSH, CDR2 LQKENI. V lost 4 bases and J lost 2, with 11 bases in between. The CDR3 length is 14 residues. CDR3 nucleotide sequence: TGTGCCAGCTCACAAGGGACACCTCAAGAGACCCAGTACTTC. It yields the protein CASSQGTPQETQYF.

This clone has a handful of counts. This chain uses TRBV19 with TRBJ1-5; 8 nucleotides line up with TRBD1. Germline V gene sequence: CDR1 LNHDA, CDR2 SQIVND (reference sequence). Trimming removed 4 bases from V and 3 bases from J; junction bases left unmatched: 5. This CDR3 is built from 15 residues. The CDR3 DNA reads as TGTGCCAGTAGTACAGGGGACAGGATCAATCAGCCCCAGCATTTT. Translated: CASSTGDRINQPQHF. Together with reference TRBV19 and TRBJ1-5, the CDR3 gives the full variable domain: DGGITQSPKYLFRKEGQNVTLSCEQNLNHDAMYWYRQDPGQGLRLIYYSQIVNDFQKGDIAEGYSVSREKKESFPLTVTSAQKNPTAFYLCASSTGDRINQPQHFGDGTRLSIL.

In its sample, this clone was seen a few times. The gene calls are TRBV5-6 and TRBJ1-2; D call uncertain. Germline V gives CDR1 SGHDT, CDR2 YYEEEE. The CDR3 sequence is 16 residues long. V dropped 0 bases and J dropped 1 base, with 13 bases sitting between them. In DNA, the CDR3 is TGTGCCAGCAGCTTGGGAGGTGCCAGCAATAACTATGGCTACACCTTC. It yields the protein CASSLGGASNNYGYTF. The full variable domain, rest sourced from reference TRBV5-6 and TRBJ1-2, is DAGVTQSPTHLIKTRGQQVTLRCSPKSGHDTVSWYQQALGQGPQFIFQYYEEEERQRGNFPDRFSGHQFPNYSSELNVNALLLGDSALYLCASSLGGASNNYGYTFGSGTRLTVV.

This clone turned up a few times. The rearrangement links TRBV27 to TRBJ1-6, with 7 nucleotides matching TRBD1. V shed 4 bases, J shed 6 bases, and the junction held 6 bases outside the gene matches. Germline CDR1 MNHEY, CDR2 SMNVEV (reference sequence). The CDR3 has 15 residues. CDR3 loop: CASSSGQVINSPLHF. The CDR3 bases are TGTGCCAGCAGTTCCGGACAGGTGATTAATTCACCCCTCCACTTT.

The J gene is TRBJ2-4, the V gene TRBV9; 8 bases line up with TRBD2. This CDR3 contains 16 residues. V shed 0 bases and J 3 bases; nucleotides not matched to a gene: 5. Germline loops: CDR1 SGDLS, CDR2 YYNGEE. DNA for the CDR3: TGTGCCAGCAGCGTAGGGGCTGCGGGGGGCAAAAACATTCAGTACTTC. It yields the protein CASSVGAAGGKNIQYF.

The CDR3 protein is CASSGQANTGELFF. For the CDR3, the DNA is TGTGCCAGCAGCGGCCAAGCGAACACCGGGGAGCTGTTTTTT. The gene calls are TRBV6-5 and TRBJ2-2; D is undetermined. The CDR3 has 14 residues. V lost 6 bases and J 0 bases, leaving 8 bases between the germline ends. Germline CDR1 and CDR2: MNHEY and SVGAGI.